Following are 8 T cell receptor beta chains from one sample sequenced in a study of blood T cell repertoires in COVID-19. Measured with immunoSEQ multiplex PCR; TCRdb has only the in-frame clones, and not every one. The repertoire consists of some 120,000 clones, with roughly 80% occurring once and the leading ten covering 9.5% to 13%. The sample consisted of peripheral blood. These receptors came from a human donor in a cohort sampled during active COVID-19.

The rearrangement links TRBV29-1 to TRBJ1-3; the match to TRBD1 covers 8 bases. The V and J ends lost 4 bases and 3 bases, in that order; junction bases with no gene match: 8. There are 15 residues in the CDR3. Germline V gene sequence: CDR1 SQVTM, CDR2 ANQGSEA. Written as DNA, the CDR3 is TGCAGCGTTGGGGCAGGGGGCTCAAGTGGAAACACCATATATTTT. Translated: CSVGAGGSSGNTIYF.

The rearrangement uses TRBV18 and TRBJ1-3, with TRBD1 matching 9 bases. CDR1 KGHSH and CDR2 LQKENI come from the germline V gene. The length of the CDR3 is 15 residues. Losses at the gene ends were 5 bases for V and 4 bases for J; bases not matched to a gene: 6. Written as DNA, the CDR3 is TGTGCCAGCTCATCCGACAGGGGGGCCGGAAACACCATATATTTT. Translated, it gives CASSSDRGAGNTIYF. Combining the CDR3 with reference TRBV18 and TRBJ1-3 gives the whole variable domain NAGVMQNPRHLVRRRGQEARLRCSPMKGHSHVYWYRQLPEEGLKFMVYLQKENIIDESGMPKERFSAEFPKEGPSILRIQQVVRGDSAAYFCASSSDRGAGNTIYFGEGSWLTVV.

This chain connects TRBV19 to TRBJ2-7; tentatively, D is TRBD1 (6 bases). Germline assignment: CDR1 LNHDA and CDR2 SQIVND (reference sequence). V was trimmed by 5 bases and J by 3 bases, leaving 14 bases between them. The CDR3 has 14 amino acids. For the CDR3, the DNA is TGTGCCAGTAGTTTCCAAGGGGGTAACTACGAGCAGTACTTC. This sequence encodes CASSFQGGNYEQYF.

The V call is TRBV2, the J call TRBJ2-1, with 9 bases that match TRBD1. The germline gives CDR1 SNHLY, CDR2 FYNNEI. Trimming at V came to 8 bases and at J to 9 bases, leaving 14 bases not matched to a gene. The CDR3 extends over 15 amino acids. Here the CDR3 DNA reads TGTGCCAGCGGTAGGGGACAGGGACCCCATTCTGAGCAGTTCTTC. Residues: CASGRGQGPHSEQFF.

The chain couples TRBV3-1 (or the pseudogene TRBV3-2) to TRBJ2-7; no clear D. V gave up 2 bases and J gave up 6 bases, with 8 bases separating them. This CDR3 region has 12 residues. CDR1 and CDR2 (germline): LGHDT, YNNKEL (reference sequence). The CDR3 protein is CASSQQVGEQYF. The CDR3 bases are TGTGCCAGCAGCCAACAGGTGGGCGAGCAGTACTTC.

This clone was found a few times. The J gene is TRBJ2-1, the V gene TRBV11-2; 8 bases line up with TRBD2. This CDR3 is 16 amino acids long. The V and J ends lost 9 bases and 0 bases, in that order; junction bases with no gene match: 10. Germline CDR1 and CDR2: SGHAT and FQNNGV. CDR3 bases: TGTGCCAGAGCGGGGGACTACTATAGCTCCTACAATGAGCAGTTCTTC. This codes for CARAGDYYSSYNEQFF.

CDR3 sequence reads: CTSSQDGPNEKLFF. Here the CDR3 DNA reads TGCACCAGCAGCCAAGATGGGCCCAATGAAAAACTGTTTTTT. The chain carries TRBV1 and TRBJ1-4; no check of the table's D call, TRBD1, against the DNA was made. TRBV1 is annotated as a pseudogene. The CDR3 covers 14 residues.

The gene calls are TRBV5-5 and TRBJ1-1, with TRBD1 as a possible D gene (5 bases). This CDR3 has 14 residues. Trimming shortened V by 3 bases and J by 1 base, and 10 bases separated the two germline ends. The germline CDR1 and CDR2 sequences are SGHKS and YYEKEE (reference sequence). As DNA, the CDR3 is TGTGCCAGCAGCTGGGGGGGATCGAACACTGAAGCTTTCTTT. This translates into CASSWGGSNTEAFF.